What follows are 14 T cell receptor beta chains derived from one specimen sequenced in a study of CXCR3-negative and CXCR3-positive naive CD8 T cells. All TRB cDNA libraries came from 5' RACE performed with UMI labels. For each CDR3 protein, TCRdb gives one entry from its re-call of the 5' RACE reads, without DNA. This listing includes around 57,000 distinct CDR3 sequences. The sequenced material came from memory CD8+ T cells from blood. These receptors came from a human donor in good health. Some clones in this sample may be carry-over from other donors' samples.

The V and J genes are TRBV6-4 and TRBJ2-1; the D call from TCRdb, TRBD2, cannot be confirmed without DNA. The CDR3 covers 16 residues. The germline V gene encodes CDR1 MRHNA and CDR2 SNTAGT. CDR3 amino acids: CASSDRSGSGFNEQFF.

This rearrangement joins TRBV6-4 to TRBJ1-5; the TRBD1 assignment by TCRdb is unverifiable without DNA. The CDR3 contains 15 residues. The germline V gene has CDR1 MRHNA and CDR2 SNTAGT. CDR3: CASSQGASGNQPQHF.

This chain joins TRBV29-1 and TRBJ2-2. The CDR3 length is 12 residues. CDR1 SQVTM and CDR2 ANQGSEA come from the germline V gene. CDR3 loop: CSVEDGTGELFF.

This rearrangement joins TRBV29-1 to TRBJ2-7; the D call from TCRdb, TRBD1, cannot be confirmed without DNA. CDR1 and CDR2 (germline): SQVTM, ANQGSEA. The CDR3 has 12 residues. Here the CDR3 reads CSVGVMGGEQYF.

This sequence joins TRBV19 and TRBJ2-6. CDR1 is LNHDA, CDR2 SQIVND, per germline (reference sequence). The CDR3 length is 14 residues. CDR3 protein: CASSIGSGANVLTF.

The chain employs TRBV28 and TRBJ2-7; absent DNA, TCRdb's TRBD1 call cannot be checked. Per germline, CDR1 MDHEN and CDR2 SYDVKM. The CDR3 is 13 amino acids. The CDR3 loop is CASSPWGTYEQYF.

The rearrangement uses TRBV7-8 and TRBJ1-2; lacking DNA, the TRBD1 call made by TCRdb goes unchecked. CDR1 and CDR2 from the germline V gene are SGHVS and FQNEAQ. The CDR3 is 15 residues long. CDR3 amino acids: CACSRVGQTLYGYTF.

The genes are TRBV27 and TRBJ2-7; TCRdb lists TRBD1, though no DNA is available to test this call. Germline CDR1 MNHEY, CDR2 SMNVEV (reference sequence). The CDR3 covers 13 residues. CDR3: CASSFGDTYEQYF.

The chain joins TRBV28 to TRBJ1-5; TCRdb gives TRBD1 as the D gene, but with no DNA this cannot be confirmed. The CDR3 has 16 amino acids. Germline V gives CDR1 MDHEN, CDR2 SYDVKM. CDR3 region: CASRHATGLIDQPQHF.

The chain is built from TRBV7-2 and TRBJ2-1; the D call of TRBD1 rests on TCRdb alone, since no DNA is present to check it. The CDR3 sequence is 15 residues long. Germline V gene data show CDR1 as SGHTA and CDR2 as FQGNSA. The CDR3 reads CASSLEGGAGYEQFF.

The V gene is TRBV2, the J gene TRBJ2-1; TCRdb gives TRBD1 as the D gene, but with no DNA this cannot be confirmed. CDR3 size: 15 residues. Looked up from germline, CDR1 is SNHLY and CDR2 is FYNNEI. The CDR3: CASSAWDRGRVEQFF.

V usage is TRBV7-2 and J usage is TRBJ2-7; with no DNA, the TCRdb D assignment of TRBD1 cannot be verified. CDR3 length equals 15 residues. Germline CDR1 is SGHTA and CDR2 is FQGNSA. The CDR3 loop is CASSPRDNFPYEQYF.

The chain employs TRBV9 and TRBJ1-6. Germline V gene lookup returns CDR1 SGDLS and CDR2 YYNGEE. The CDR3 covers 12 residues. This CDR3 is CASREGNSPLHF. The complete variable domain, with remaining parts taken from reference TRBV9 and TRBJ1-6, reads DSGVTQTPKHLITATGQRVTLRCSPRSGDLSVYWYQQSLDQGLQFLIQYYNGEERAKGNILERFSAQQFPDLHSELNLSSLELGDSALYFCASREGNSPLHFGNGTRLTVT.

The chain recombines TRBV7-6 with TRBJ2-7; TCRdb returns TRBD1, unconfirmable since there is no DNA. The CDR3 length is 11 residues. Germline lookup yields CDR1 SGHVS and CDR2 FNYEAQ. CDR3 protein: CAGDRNYEQYF.